A selection of T cell receptor beta chains follows, all from one sample in a study of blood T cell repertoires in COVID-19. The data were produced by immunoSEQ multiplex PCR, yet TCRdb's version contains in-frame clones alone and is incomplete. The top ten clones hold around 7% of a sample with roughly 150,000 clones, 84% of them seen once. Material for sequencing was PBMCs or T cells enriched from blood (not recorded which). All receptors come from a man between 45 and 60 years old who had recovered from COVID-19. CDR3s include the opening cysteine and the closing phenylalanine or tryptophan. A D gene is named only where the DNA matches it firmly. Expanded clones are given a class, and other clones once, few, many or no size at all.

few | 12 | TRBJ1-5 | . | TRBV10-3 | TGTGCCATCAGTGAGGTTCGGGAGCCCCAGCATTTT | CAISEVREPQHF
. | 15 | TRBJ2-3 | TRBD2 | TRBV3-1/TRBV3-2 | TGTGCCAGCAGCCATCGGGGGGGGGCGGTAGATACGCAGTATTTT | CASSHRGGAVDTQYF
. | 15 | TRBJ1-1 | TRBD1 | TRBV14 | TGTGCCAGCAGCCAAGCAGGACAGGGCAACACTGAAGCTTTCTTT | CASSQAGQGNTEAFF
. | 16 | TRBJ2-5 | TRBD1 | TRBV3-1/TRBV3-2 | TGTGCCAGCAGCCACGGGGACAGGGGGCTGCGAGAGACCCAGTACTTC | CASSHGDRGLRETQYF
. | 17 | TRBJ2-7 | TRBD2 | TRBV4-3 | TGCGCCAGCAGCCAAGATCCCCGGCTAGCGGGGATCAACGAGCAGTACTTC | CASSQDPRLAGINEQYF
. | 13 | TRBJ1-2 | . | TRBV3-1/TRBV3-2 | TGTGCCAGCAGCCAAGAGGACAAAAATGGCTACACCTTC | CASSQEDKNGYTF
. | 14 | TRBJ1-1 | TRBD1 | TRBV5-3 | TGTGCCAGAAGCTTCTCGACAGGGAGGTCTGAAGCTTTCTTT | CARSFSTGRSEAFF
. | 13 | TRBJ1-1 | . | TRBV11-1 | TGTGCCAGCAGCACTAGGATGAACACTGAAGCTTTCTTT | CASSTRMNTEAFF
. | 13 | TRBJ1-3 | . | TRBV30 | TGTGCCTGGAGTGTAGGGGCTGGAAACACCATATATTTT | CAWSVGAGNTIYF
. | 16 | TRBJ1-4 | TRBD1 | TRBV2 | TGTGCCAGCATGAGAAGTCAGGGGGCGAGTGGAGAAAAACTGTTTTTT | CASMRSQGASGEKLFF
. | 15 | TRBJ2-7 | TRBD1 | TRBV5-1 | TGCGCCAGCAGCTTGATCGAGACAGGGGGCCACGAGCAGTACTTC | CASSLIETGGHEQYF
. | 11 | TRBJ1-2 | TRBD1 | TRBV29-1 | TGCAGCGGCTGGGACAGCTATGGCTACACCTTC | CSGWDSYGYTF
. | 14 | TRBJ1-2 | TRBD1 | TRBV10-3 | TGTGCCATCAGTGAATTGCAGGGGGCGGATGGCTACACCTTC | CAISELQGADGYTF
. | 13 | TRBJ1-1 | TRBD1 | TRBV3-1/TRBV3-2 | TGTGCCAGCAGCCGTGGGGACAGGGGGCTTGCTTTCTTT | CASSRGDRGLAFF
. | 17 | TRBJ1-1 | . | TRBV27 | TGTGCCAGCAGTTGGGGGGTAGTAGGCAGGGAGTCCACTGAAGCTTTCTTT | CASSWGVVGRESTEAFF
. | 14 | TRBJ2-1 | TRBD2 | TRBV7-3 | TGTGCCAGCAGCGCTAGCGGGGGTGCTTATGAGCAGTTCTTC | CASSASGGAYEQFF
. | 13 | TRBJ1-1 | . | TRBV2 | TGTGCCAGCAGTGCTATAAGGAACACTGAAGCTTTCTTT | CASSAIRNTEAFF
. | 15 | TRBJ1-1 | . | TRBV19 | TGTGCCAGTAGTATAGGGCAGTATCTGAACACTGAAGCTTTCTTT | CASSIGQYLNTEAFF
. | 13 | TRBJ2-1 | TRBD1 | TRBV7-3 | TGTGCCAGCAGCTTAGGGACAGGGCTTGAGCAGTTCTTC | CASSLGTGLEQFF
. | 17 | TRBJ1-6 | TRBD1 | TRBV27 | TGTGCCAGCAGTTCTCGACAGGGGGTGTGGGATAATTCACCCCTCCACTTT | CASSSRQGVWDNSPLHF
. | 16 | TRBJ2-7 | . | TRBV18 | TGTGCCAGCTCACCATCGTTTGCAGGCACATTATACGAGCAGTACTTC | CASSPSFAGTLYEQYF
. | 13 | TRBJ2-7 | TRBD1 | TRBV6-5 | TGTGCCAGCGCTAGACAGGGGGCGGGGGAGCAGTACTTC | CASARQGAGEQYF
. | 13 | TRBJ1-1 | TRBD1 | TRBV3-1/TRBV3-2 | TGTGCCAGCACCCCAGGGGGTTATACTGAAGCTTTCTTT | CASTPGGYTEAFF